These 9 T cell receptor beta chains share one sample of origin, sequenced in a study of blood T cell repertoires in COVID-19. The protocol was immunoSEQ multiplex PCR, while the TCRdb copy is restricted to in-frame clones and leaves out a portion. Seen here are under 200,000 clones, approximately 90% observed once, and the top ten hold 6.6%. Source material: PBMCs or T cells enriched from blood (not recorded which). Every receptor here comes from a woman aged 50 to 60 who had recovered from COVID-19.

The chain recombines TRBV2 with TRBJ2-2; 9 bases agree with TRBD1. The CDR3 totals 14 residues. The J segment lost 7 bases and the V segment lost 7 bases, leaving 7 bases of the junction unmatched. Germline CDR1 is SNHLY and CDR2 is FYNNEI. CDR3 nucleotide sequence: TGTGCCAGCATACAGGGGGCCGGTGGCGGGGAGCTGTTTTTT. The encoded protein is CASIQGAGGGELFF.

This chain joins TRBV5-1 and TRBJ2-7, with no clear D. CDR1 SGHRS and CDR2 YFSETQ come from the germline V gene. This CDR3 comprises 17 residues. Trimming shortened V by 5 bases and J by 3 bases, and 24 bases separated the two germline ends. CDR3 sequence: CASRPLGLTLLNYEQYF. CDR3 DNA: TGCGCCAGCAGACCCCTAGGCCTGACGCTTCTAAACTACGAGCAGTACTTC.

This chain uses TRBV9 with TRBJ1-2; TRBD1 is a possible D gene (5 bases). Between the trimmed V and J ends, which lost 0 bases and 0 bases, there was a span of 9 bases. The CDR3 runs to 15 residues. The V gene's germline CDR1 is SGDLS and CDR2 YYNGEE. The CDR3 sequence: CASSVVAGTNYGYTF. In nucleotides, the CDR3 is TGTGCCAGCAGCGTAGTTGCAGGGACTAACTATGGCTACACCTTC.

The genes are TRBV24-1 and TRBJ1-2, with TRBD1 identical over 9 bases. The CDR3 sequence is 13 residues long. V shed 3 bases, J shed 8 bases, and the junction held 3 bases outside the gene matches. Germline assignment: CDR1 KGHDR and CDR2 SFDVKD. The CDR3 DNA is TGTGCCACCAGTGATAGGACAGGGGTCGGCTACACCTTC. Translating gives CATSDRTGVGYTF.

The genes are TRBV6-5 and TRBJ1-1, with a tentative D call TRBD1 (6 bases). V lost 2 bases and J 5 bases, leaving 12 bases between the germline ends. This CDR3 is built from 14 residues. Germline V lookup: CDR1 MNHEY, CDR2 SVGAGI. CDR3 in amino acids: CASSYTQGSTEAFF. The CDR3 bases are TGTGCCAGCAGTTACACTCAGGGGAGTACTGAAGCTTTCTTT.

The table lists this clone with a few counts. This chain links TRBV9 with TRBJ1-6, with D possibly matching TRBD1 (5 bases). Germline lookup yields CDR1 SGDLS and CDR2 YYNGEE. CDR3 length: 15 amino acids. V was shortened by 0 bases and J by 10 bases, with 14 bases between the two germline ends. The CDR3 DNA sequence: TGTGCCAGCAGCGTAGCCTCAGGGCAGGGCTCACCCCTCCACTTT. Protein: CASSVASGQGSPLHF.

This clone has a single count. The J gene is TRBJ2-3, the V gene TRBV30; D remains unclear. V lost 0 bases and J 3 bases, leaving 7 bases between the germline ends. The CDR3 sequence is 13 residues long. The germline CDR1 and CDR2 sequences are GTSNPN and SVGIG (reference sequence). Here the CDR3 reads CAWSVTGTDTQYF. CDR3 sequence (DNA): TGTGCCTGGAGTGTTACGGGTACAGATACGCAGTATTTT.

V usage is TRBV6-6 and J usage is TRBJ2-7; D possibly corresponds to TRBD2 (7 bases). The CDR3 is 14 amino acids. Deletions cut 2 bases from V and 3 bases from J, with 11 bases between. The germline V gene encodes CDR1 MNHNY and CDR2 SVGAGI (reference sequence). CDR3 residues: CASSYMGGLYEQYF. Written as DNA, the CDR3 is TGTGCCAGCAGTTACATGGGGGGGCTCTACGAGCAGTACTTC.

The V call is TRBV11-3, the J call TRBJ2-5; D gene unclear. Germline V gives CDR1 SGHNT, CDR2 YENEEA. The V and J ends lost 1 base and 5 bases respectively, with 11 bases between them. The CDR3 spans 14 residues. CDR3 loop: CASSLGAISETQYF. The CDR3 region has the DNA TGTGCCAGCAGCTTAGGGGCTATCTCGGAGACCCAGTACTTC. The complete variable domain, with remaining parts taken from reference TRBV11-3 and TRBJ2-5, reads EAGVVQSPRYKIIEKKQPVAFWCNPISGHNTLYWYLQNLGQGPELLIRYENEEAVDDSQLPKDRFSAERLKGVDSTLKIQPAELGDSAVYLCASSLGAISETQYFGPGTRLLVL.